The 27 T cell receptor beta chains below all came from one sample that was sequenced in a study of T cells in Graves' hyperthyroidism and ophthalmopathy. RNA transcripts yielded amplified TCR beta CDR3 regions. First-round RT-PCR of the TCR CDR3 relied on the HTBI primer set. MiXCR, applied by TCRdb to the multiplex PCR reads, yields one record per CDR3 protein. The sample has more than 500,000 distinct CDR3 sequences, around 45% seen once; the top ten hold roughly 19%. Sequencing input: peripheral blood or thyroid tissue (not recorded which). The receptors originated from an adult woman with Graves' disease, either hyperthyroidism or ophthalmopathy (not recorded which).

This clonotype was seen at least ten times. V usage is TRBV7-9 and J usage is TRBJ2-7, with a weak D call TRBD1 (6 bases). Trimming left V 5 bases short and J 2 bases short, with 13 bases between. Germline values: CDR1 SEHNR, CDR2 FQNEAQ (reference sequence). The CDR3 contains 14 residues. The CDR3 DNA reads TGTGCCAGCAGCGATTACAGGGAACCCTACGAGCAGTACTTC. Encoded protein: CASSDYREPYEQYF.

This clonotype came up many times. The rearrangement joins TRBV7-9 to TRBJ1-2; D not resolved. The CDR3 spans 13 residues. Trimming removed 5 bases from V and 3 bases from J, with 10 bases in between. Germline V CDR1 and CDR2: SEHNR, FQNEAQ (reference sequence). DNA of the CDR3: TGTGCCAGCAGCCCAACAACCCACTATGGCTACACCTTC. The encoded protein is CASSPTTHYGYTF. The entire variable domain, with the rest obtained from reference TRBV7-9 and TRBJ1-2, is as follows: DTGVSQNPRHKITKRGQNVTFRCDPISEHNRLYWYRQTLGQGPEFLTYFQNEAQLEKSRLLSDRFSAERPKGSFSTLEIQRTEQGDSAMYLCASSPTTHYGYTFGSGTRLTVV.

This clonotype occurred a few times. The chain joins TRBV7-2 to TRBJ2-3; either TRBD1 or TRBD2 may fit D (5 bases each). There are 14 residues in the CDR3. The ends were cut back, 5 bases at V and 2 bases at J, with 11 bases in the middle. Germline CDR1 is SGHTA and CDR2 is FQGNSA. The CDR3 DNA follows: TGTGCCAGCAGCCCCGGGACCTACACAGATACGCAGTATTTT. Translation: CASSPGTYTDTQYF.

This clonotype was seen repeatedly, ten times or more. The genes are TRBV6-4 and TRBJ2-2, with D possibly being TRBD2 (5 bases). The V gene lost 6 bases and the J gene lost 1 base, with 6 bases spanning the gap. The CDR3 contains 13 residues. Per the germline V gene, CDR1 is MRHNA and CDR2 is SNTAGT. CDR3 DNA: TGTGCCAGCAGCGAGGGGAACACCGGGGAGCTGTTTTTT. This sequence encodes CASSEGNTGELFF.

The rearrangement joins TRBV2 to TRBJ1-1, with TRBD1 matching 8 bases. V was pared by 0 bases and J by 6 bases, with 3 bases of the junction left unmatched. This CDR3 spans 14 amino acids. The germline CDR1 and CDR2 sequences are SNHLY and FYNNEI. This CDR3 is CASSEAPGQAEAFF. CDR3 nucleotides: TGTGCCAGCAGTGAAGCTCCGGGACAGGCTGAAGCTTTCTTT. The entire variable domain, with the rest obtained from reference TRBV2 and TRBJ1-1, is as follows: EPEVTQTPSHQVTQMGQEVILRCVPISNHLYFYWYRQILGQKVEFLVSFYNNEISEKSEIFDDQFSVERPDGSNFTLKIRSTKLEDSAMYFCASSEAPGQAEAFFGQGTRLTVV.

Many counts were recorded for this clonotype. The gene calls are TRBV29-1 and TRBJ1-2; perhaps TRBD1 as D (5 bases). The V end lost 2 bases, the J end lost 2 bases, and 6 bases lay between the germline ends. The CDR3 covers 12 residues. CDR1 and CDR2 (germline): SQVTM, ANQGSEA. The CDR3 sequence is CSVERGNYGYTF. CDR3 nucleotide sequence: TGCAGCGTTGAAAGGGGAAACTATGGCTACACCTTC.

The V and J genes are TRBV29-1 and TRBJ2-5; no firm D call. The V gene's germline CDR1 is SQVTM and CDR2 ANQGSEA. The V end was cut by 2 bases, the J end by 0 bases, with 7 bases between. The CDR3 covers 13 residues. As DNA, the CDR3 is TGCAGCGTTGAACCTACGTACCAAGAGACCCAGTACTTC. Translated, it gives CSVEPTYQETQYF.

This clonotype appeared a single time. The chain joins TRBV25-1 to TRBJ2-2; D uncertain. The CDR3 sequence is 17 residues long. Germline V lookup: CDR1 MGHDK, CDR2 SYGVNS. V gave up 5 bases and J gave up 3 bases, with 19 bases separating them. The CDR3 DNA reads as TGTGCCAGCAGTTACCCCGATGTAGGGCTACACACCGGGGAGCTGTTTTTT. This translates into CASSYPDVGLHTGELFF.

This clonotype was seen many times. This rearrangement joins TRBV11-2 to TRBJ2-5; D not resolved. This CDR3 comprises 12 residues. Trimming cost V 4 bases and J 4 bases, with 7 bases left between them. Germline CDR1 and CDR2: SGHAT and FQNNGV. This chain's CDR3 is CASSSWRETQYF. The CDR3 DNA sequence: TGTGCCAGCAGCTCTTGGAGAGAGACCCAGTACTTC.

This clonotype was observed a few times. Its ends do not fully match the called genes, so a read error is possible. The rearrangement links TRBV11-1 to TRBJ2-7; no reliable D call. This CDR3 is 13 amino acids long. CDR1 is SGHAT, CDR2 FQDESV, per germline (reference sequence). The CDR3 protein is CASSLSGVYERYF. The CDR3 DNA reads as TGTGCCAGCAGCTTATCAGGCGTCTACGAGCGGTACTTC.

This clonotype occurred a few times. V gene TRBV10-3 combines with J gene TRBJ2-5; D might be TRBD2 (6 bases). CDR1 and CDR2 (germline): ENHRY, SYGVKD. V shed 6 bases and J shed 2 bases, with 10 bases lying between them. The CDR3 extends over 13 amino acids. The CDR3 loop reads CAISPAGQETQYF. The CDR3 bases are TGTGCCATCAGCCCGGCGGGGCAAGAGACCCAGTACTTC.

The chain uses TRBV2 and TRBJ2-7; the match to TRBD1 covers 11 bases. This CDR3 is 14 amino acids long. CDR1 and CDR2 from the germline V gene are SNHLY and FYNNEI. J gave up 6 bases and V 8 bases, and 9 bases lay outside the gene matches. CDR3 nucleotides: TGTGCCAGCTCCGGGACAGGGGGGACCGGCGAGCAGTACTTC. It specifies CASSGTGGTGEQYF.

On this clonotype itself: The DNA is omitted, as the CDR3 cannot be located on it reliably, and the CDR3 follows TCRdb's listing. The V gene is TRBV7-8, the J gene TRBJ1-5; TRBD1, as called in the table, went unchecked against the DNA. The CDR3 is 22 amino acids long, termini counted. Looked up from germline, CDR1 is SGHVS and CDR2 is FQNEAQ. The CDR3 protein is CASSFYICSAAPRVSGNQPQHF.

The rearrangement joins TRBV11-2 to TRBJ1-6; possibly TRBD1 for D (5 bases). Germline CDR1 SGHAT, CDR2 FQNNGV. Trimming shortened V by 7 bases and J by 2 bases, and 12 bases separated the two germline ends. This CDR3 has 15 residues. The CDR3 bases are TGTGCCAGCAAACTCGGGGCCGCCTATAATTCACCCCTCCACTTT. Amino acid sequence: CASKLGAAYNSPLHF.

This clonotype was picked up many times. The chain uses TRBV9 and TRBJ2-7, with 7 bases identical to TRBD1. This CDR3 has 14 amino acids. J lost 1 base, V lost 5 bases, and 6 bases had no gene match. Per the germline V gene, CDR1 is SGDLS and CDR2 is YYNGEE. For the CDR3, the DNA is TGTGCCAGCAGTGCCAGGGGGTTGTCCTACGAGCAGTACTTC. Protein sequence: CASSARGLSYEQYF.

This chain uses TRBV6-5 with TRBJ1-3; D is unclear. This CDR3 is built from 15 residues. V dropped 0 bases and J dropped 3 bases, with 9 bases sitting between them. Germline values: CDR1 MNHEY, CDR2 SVGAGI. CDR3 residues: CASSYSFSFGNTIYF. CDR3 coding DNA: TGTGCCAGCAGTTACTCGTTCAGCTTTGGAAACACCATATATTTT.

This clonotype occurred a few times. The chain joins TRBV15 to TRBJ1-2; a possible D gene is TRBD1 (5 bases). V was shortened by 0 bases and J by 8 bases, with 13 bases between the two germline ends. CDR1 is LNHNV and CDR2 is YYDKDF in the germline V gene (reference sequence). The CDR3 contains 14 residues. CDR3 protein: CATSRDRGSLGYTF. CDR3 DNA sequence: TGTGCCACCAGCAGAGATCGGGGGAGTTTGGGCTACACCTTC. The whole variable domain, remainder taken from reference TRBV15 and TRBJ1-2, is DAMVIQNPRYQVTQFGKPVTLSCSQTLNHNVMYWYQQKSSQAPKLLFHYYDKDFNNEADTPDNFQSRRPNTSFCFLDIRSPGLGDTAMYLCATSRDRGSLGYTFGSGTRLTVV.

The rearrangement joins TRBV5-5 to TRBJ2-5; 10 nucleotides agree with TRBD1. V dropped 4 bases and J dropped 7; count of bases not matched to a gene: 10. Germline lookup yields CDR1 SGHKS and CDR2 YYEKEE (reference sequence). The CDR3 extends over 15 amino acids. DNA of the CDR3: TGTGCCAGCAGCCCGGGACAGGGGCCTCAGGGGACCCAGTACTTC. It codes for CASSPGQGPQGTQYF.

This clonotype appeared many times. Possible read error: a much larger clone is one base away. The chain has TRBV28 and TRBJ1-5, with a tentative D call TRBD1 (6 bases). This CDR3 contains 12 residues. The germline V gene has CDR1 MDHEN and CDR2 SYDVKM. Between the trimmed V and J ends, which lost 5 bases and 6 bases, there was a span of 8 bases. In DNA, the CDR3 is TGTGCCAGCAGTACAGGGTTTCAGCCCCAGCATTTT. Translated: CASSTGFQPQHF.

This chain connects TRBV6-6 to TRBJ2-3, with D possibly matching TRBD2 (6 bases). Germline lookup yields CDR1 MNHNY and CDR2 SVGAGI (reference sequence). With 5 bases removed from V and 5 bases from J, the gap between germline ends came to 11 bases. The CDR3 spans 13 residues. This CDR3 is CASSETGVDTQYF. The CDR3 region has the DNA TGTGCCAGCAGTGAAACGGGGGTAGATACGCAGTATTTT.

This clonotype has ten or more counts. The CDR3 coding sequence is TGTGCCAGCACCAGGGCGGGAGTCCCCTACGAGCAGTACTTC. This sequence encodes CASTRAGVPYEQYF. V is TRBV13 and J is TRBJ2-7; 7 nucleotides agree with TRBD2. The V and J ends lost 7 bases and 2 bases, in that order; junction bases with no gene match: 8. The CDR3 is made up of 14 amino acids. In germline, CDR1 is PRHDT, CDR2 FYEKMQ (reference sequence).

The chain couples TRBV20-1 to TRBJ2-2, with D maybe TRBD1 (5 bases). This CDR3 contains 11 residues. CDR1 is DFQATT, CDR2 SNEGSKA, per germline (reference sequence). Trimming removed 4 bases from V and 8 bases from J, with 8 bases in between. This chain's CDR3 is CSATRTGELFF. CDR3 in DNA: TGCAGTGCTACGCGGACAGGGGAGCTGTTTTTT.

This clonotype was detected ten times or more. The chain combines TRBV12-3 or TRBV12-4 with TRBJ2-7; D is undetermined. V shed 1 base and J shed 0 bases, with 10 bases lying between them. The CDR3 is 15 residues long. CDR3 DNA sequence: TGTGCCAGCAGTTTAGGTAGCAGGAGCTCCTACGAGCAGTACTTC. Amino acid sequence: CASSLGSRSSYEQYF.

In this sample, this clonotype turned up a few times. V and J are TRBV2 and TRBJ2-6; D gene uncertain. The CDR3 is made up of 14 amino acids. Per germline, CDR1 SNHLY and CDR2 FYNNEI. Trimming took 3 bases from V and 5 from J, leaving 8 bases between them. The CDR3 nucleotides read TGTGCCAGCAGTGACTACGGACGGGCCAACGTCCTGACTTTC. It is translated as CASSDYGRANVLTF.

This clonotype was seen more than once but under ten times. This rearrangement joins TRBV19 to TRBJ2-2, with unresolved D. Germline lookup yields CDR1 LNHDA and CDR2 SQIVND (reference sequence). V was pared by 11 bases and J by 0 bases, with 7 bases between. The CDR3 is made up of 12 amino acids. This chain's CDR3 is CARVPNTGELFF. CDR3 in DNA: TGTGCCCGCGTCCCGAACACCGGGGAGCTGTTTTTT.

The J gene is TRBJ2-7, the V gene TRBV12-3 or TRBV12-4; D unresolved. This CDR3 is built from 14 residues. Between the trimmed V and J ends, which lost 3 bases and 9 bases, there was a span of 18 bases. The CDR3 region has the DNA TGTGCCAGCAGTTTGGGTCAGCCCACCTCGCCGCAGTACTTC. Translated: CASSLGQPTSPQYF.

This chain uses TRBV7-6 with TRBJ2-7; unclear D gene. The CDR3 totals 12 residues. V was cut by 4 bases and J by 5 bases, with 9 bases left in between. Germline-derived CDR1 and CDR2 are SGHVS and FNYEAQ. CDR3 residues: CASSYGCDEQYF. In DNA, the CDR3 is TGTGCCAGCAGCTATGGGTGTGACGAGCAGTACTTC.